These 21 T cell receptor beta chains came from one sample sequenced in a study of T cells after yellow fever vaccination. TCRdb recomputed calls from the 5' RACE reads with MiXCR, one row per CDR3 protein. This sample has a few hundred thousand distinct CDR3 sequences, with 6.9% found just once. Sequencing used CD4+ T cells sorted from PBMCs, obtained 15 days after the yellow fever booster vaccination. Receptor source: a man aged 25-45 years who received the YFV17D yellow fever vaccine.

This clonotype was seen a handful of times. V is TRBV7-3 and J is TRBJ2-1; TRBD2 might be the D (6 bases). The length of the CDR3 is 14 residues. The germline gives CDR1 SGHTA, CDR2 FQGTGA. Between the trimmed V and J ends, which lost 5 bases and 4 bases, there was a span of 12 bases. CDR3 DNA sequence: TGTGCCAGCAGCCAGGTGGCGGGGTACAATGAGCAGTTCTTC. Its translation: CASSQVAGYNEQFF.

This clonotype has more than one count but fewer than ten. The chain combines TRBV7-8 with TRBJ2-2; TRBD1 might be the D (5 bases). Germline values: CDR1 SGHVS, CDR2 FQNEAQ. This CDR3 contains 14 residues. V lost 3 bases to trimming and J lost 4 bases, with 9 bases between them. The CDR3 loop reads CASSFRGSTGELFF. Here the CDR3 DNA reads TGTGCCAGCAGCTTTAGGGGTAGCACCGGGGAGCTGTTTTTT.

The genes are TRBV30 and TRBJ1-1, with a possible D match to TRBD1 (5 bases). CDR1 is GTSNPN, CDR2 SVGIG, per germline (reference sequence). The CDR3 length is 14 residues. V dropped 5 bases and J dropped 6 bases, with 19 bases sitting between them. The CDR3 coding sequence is TGTGCCTGGGCAACAAGACAGTTGAGCTCTGAAGCTTTCTTT. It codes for CAWATRQLSSEAFF.

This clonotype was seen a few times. This chain's CDR3 is CASSLGDSPVYF. CDR3 DNA: TGCGCCAGCAGCTTGGGGGACAGCCCGGTGTACTTC. The J gene is TRBJ2-7, the V gene TRBV5-1; 7 bases agree with TRBD1. The CDR3 runs to 12 residues. The V and J ends lost 0 bases and 12 bases, in that order; junction bases with no gene match: 6. CDR1 SGHRS and CDR2 YFSETQ come from the germline V gene.

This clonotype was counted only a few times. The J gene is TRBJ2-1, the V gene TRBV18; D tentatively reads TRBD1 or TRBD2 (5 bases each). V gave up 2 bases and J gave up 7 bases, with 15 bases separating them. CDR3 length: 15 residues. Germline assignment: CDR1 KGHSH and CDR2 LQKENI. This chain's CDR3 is CASSPGASLENEQFF. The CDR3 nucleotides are TGTGCCAGCTCACCAGGGGCTAGCTTGGAGAATGAGCAGTTCTTC.

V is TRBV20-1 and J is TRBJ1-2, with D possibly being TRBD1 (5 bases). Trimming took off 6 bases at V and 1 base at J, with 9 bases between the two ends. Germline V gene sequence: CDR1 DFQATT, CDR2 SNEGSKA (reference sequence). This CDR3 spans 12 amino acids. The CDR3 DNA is TGCAGTGCCGGTAGGGGTAACTATGGCTACACCTTC. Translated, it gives CSAGRGNYGYTF.

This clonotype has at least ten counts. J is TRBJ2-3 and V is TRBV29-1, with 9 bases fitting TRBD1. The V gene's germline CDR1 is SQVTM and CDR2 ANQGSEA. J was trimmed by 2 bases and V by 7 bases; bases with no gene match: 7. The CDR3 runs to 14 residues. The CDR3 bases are TGCAGCGGTACCAGGACAGGGGCCACAGATACGCAGTATTTT. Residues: CSGTRTGATDTQYF.

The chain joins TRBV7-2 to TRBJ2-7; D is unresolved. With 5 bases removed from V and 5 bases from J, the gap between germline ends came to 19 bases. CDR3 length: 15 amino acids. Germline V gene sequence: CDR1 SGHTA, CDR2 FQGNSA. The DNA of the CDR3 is TGTGCCAGCAGCCTCACTAAATCTCCCGGCCACGAGCAGTACTTC. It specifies CASSLTKSPGHEQYF.

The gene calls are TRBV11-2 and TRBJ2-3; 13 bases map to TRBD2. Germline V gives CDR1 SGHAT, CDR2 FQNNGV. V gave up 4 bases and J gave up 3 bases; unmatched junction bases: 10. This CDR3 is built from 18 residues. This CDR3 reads CASSSGLAGAQRTDTQYF. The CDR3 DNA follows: TGTGCCAGCAGCTCCGGACTAGCGGGAGCCCAACGAACAGATACGCAGTATTTT.

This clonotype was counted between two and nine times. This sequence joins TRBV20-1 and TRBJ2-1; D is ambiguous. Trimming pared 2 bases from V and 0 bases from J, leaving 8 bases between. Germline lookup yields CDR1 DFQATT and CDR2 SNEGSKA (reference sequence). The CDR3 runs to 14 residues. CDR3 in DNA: TGCAGTGCTAGACTTCGTAACTCCTACAATGAGCAGTTCTTC. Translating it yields CSARLRNSYNEQFF.

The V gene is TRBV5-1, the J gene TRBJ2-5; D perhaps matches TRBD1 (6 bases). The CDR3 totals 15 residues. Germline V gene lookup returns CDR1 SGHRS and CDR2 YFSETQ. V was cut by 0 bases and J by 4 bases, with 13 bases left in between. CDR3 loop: CASSLDVQGTETQYF. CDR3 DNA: TGCGCCAGCAGCTTGGATGTACAGGGAACAGAGACCCAGTACTTC.

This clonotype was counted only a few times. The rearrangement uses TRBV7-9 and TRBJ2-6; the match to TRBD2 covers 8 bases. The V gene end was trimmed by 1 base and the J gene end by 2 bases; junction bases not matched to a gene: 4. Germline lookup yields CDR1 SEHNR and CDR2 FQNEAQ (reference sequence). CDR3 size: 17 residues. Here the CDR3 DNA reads TGTGCCAGCAGCTTAGGAGCGGGGGTAACTGGGGCCAACGTCCTGACTTTC. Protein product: CASSLGAGVTGANVLTF.

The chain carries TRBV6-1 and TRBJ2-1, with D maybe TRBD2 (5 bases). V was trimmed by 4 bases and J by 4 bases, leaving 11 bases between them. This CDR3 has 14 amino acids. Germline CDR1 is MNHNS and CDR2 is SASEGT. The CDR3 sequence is CASSGGSVYNEQFF. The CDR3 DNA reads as TGTGCCAGCAGTGGTGGTAGCGTTTACAATGAGCAGTTCTTC.

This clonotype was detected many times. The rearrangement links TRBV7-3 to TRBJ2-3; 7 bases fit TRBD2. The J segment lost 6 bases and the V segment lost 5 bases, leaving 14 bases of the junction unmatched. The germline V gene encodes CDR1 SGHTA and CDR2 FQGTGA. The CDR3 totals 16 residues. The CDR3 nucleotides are TGTGCCAGCAGCAAGAACCAGCGGGATCCGGTCGATACGCAGTATTTT. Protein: CASSKNQRDPVDTQYF. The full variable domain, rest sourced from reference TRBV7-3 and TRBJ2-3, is GAGVSQTPSNKVTEKGKYVELRCDPISGHTALYWYRQSLGQGPEFLIYFQGTGAADDSGLPNDRFFAVRPEGSVSTLKIQRTERGDSAVYLCASSKNQRDPVDTQYFGPGTRLTVL.

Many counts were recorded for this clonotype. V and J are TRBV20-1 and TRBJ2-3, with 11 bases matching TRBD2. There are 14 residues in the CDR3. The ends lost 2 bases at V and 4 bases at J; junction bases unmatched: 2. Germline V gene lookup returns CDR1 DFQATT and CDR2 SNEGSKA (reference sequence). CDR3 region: CSARTSGSSDTQYF. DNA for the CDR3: TGCAGTGCTAGAACTAGCGGGAGCTCAGATACGCAGTATTTT.

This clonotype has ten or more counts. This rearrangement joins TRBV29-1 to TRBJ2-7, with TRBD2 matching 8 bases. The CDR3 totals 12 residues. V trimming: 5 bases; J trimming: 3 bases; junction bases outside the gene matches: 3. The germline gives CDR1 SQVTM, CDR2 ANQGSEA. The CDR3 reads CSVTSGRYEQYF. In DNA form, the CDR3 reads TGCAGCGTTACTAGCGGACGCTACGAGCAGTACTTC.

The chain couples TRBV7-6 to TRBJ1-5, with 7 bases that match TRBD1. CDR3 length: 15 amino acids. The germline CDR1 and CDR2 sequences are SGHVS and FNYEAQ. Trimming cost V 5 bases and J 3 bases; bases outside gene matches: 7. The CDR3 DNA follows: TGTGCCAGCAGCGCCCGGGACAGCTTCAATCAGCCCCAGCATTTT. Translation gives CASSARDSFNQPQHF.

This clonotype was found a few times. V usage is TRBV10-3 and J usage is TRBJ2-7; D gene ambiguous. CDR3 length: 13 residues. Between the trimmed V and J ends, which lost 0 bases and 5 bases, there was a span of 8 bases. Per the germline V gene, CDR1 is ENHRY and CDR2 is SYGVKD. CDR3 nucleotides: TGTGCCATCAGTGAGTCGGGGATAGACGAGCAGTACTTC. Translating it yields CAISESGIDEQYF.

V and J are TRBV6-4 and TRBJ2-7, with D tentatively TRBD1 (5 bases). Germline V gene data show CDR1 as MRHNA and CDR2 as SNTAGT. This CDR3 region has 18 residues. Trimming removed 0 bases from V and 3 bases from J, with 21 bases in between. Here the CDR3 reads CASSDSVGNSLGLYEQYF. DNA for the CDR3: TGTGCCAGCAGTGACTCAGTAGGGAACTCCCTGGGGCTCTACGAGCAGTACTTC.

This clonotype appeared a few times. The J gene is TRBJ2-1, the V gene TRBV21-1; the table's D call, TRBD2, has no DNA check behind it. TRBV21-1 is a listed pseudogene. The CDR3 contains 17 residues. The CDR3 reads CASSKCTGVRSYNEQFF. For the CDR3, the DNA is TGTGCCAGCAGCAAATGCACGGGAGTACGATCCTACAATGAGCAGTTCTTC.

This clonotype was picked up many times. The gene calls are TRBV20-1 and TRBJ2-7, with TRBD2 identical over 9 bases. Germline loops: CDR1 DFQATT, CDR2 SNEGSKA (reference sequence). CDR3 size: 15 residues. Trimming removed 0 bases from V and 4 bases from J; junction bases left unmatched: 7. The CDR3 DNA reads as TGCAGTGCTAGAGATTCTAGCGGGAAGGCTTACGAGCAGTACTTC. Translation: CSARDSSGKAYEQYF.